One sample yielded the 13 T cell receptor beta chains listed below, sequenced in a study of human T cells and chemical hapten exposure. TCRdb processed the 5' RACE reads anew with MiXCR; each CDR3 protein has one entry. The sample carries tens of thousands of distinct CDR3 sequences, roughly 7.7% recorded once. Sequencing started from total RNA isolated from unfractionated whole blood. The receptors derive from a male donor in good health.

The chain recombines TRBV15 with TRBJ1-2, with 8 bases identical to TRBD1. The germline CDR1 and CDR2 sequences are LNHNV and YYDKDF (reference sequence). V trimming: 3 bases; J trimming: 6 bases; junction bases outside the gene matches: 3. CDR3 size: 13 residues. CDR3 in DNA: TGTGCCACCAGCAGCCGGACAGGGAATGGCTACACCTTC. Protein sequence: CATSSRTGNGYTF. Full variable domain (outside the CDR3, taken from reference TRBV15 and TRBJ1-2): DAMVIQNPRYQVTQFGKPVTLSCSQTLNHNVMYWYQQKSSQAPKLLFHYYDKDFNNEADTPDNFQSRRPNTSFCFLDIRSPGLGDTAMYLCATSSRTGNGYTFGSGTRLTVV.

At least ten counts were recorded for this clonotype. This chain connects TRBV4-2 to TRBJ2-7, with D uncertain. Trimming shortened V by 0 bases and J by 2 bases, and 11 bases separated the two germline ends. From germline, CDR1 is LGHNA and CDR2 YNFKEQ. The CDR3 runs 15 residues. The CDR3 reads CASSQEIDTTYEQYF. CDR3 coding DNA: TGTGCCAGCAGCCAAGAGATCGACACTACCTACGAGCAGTACTTC.

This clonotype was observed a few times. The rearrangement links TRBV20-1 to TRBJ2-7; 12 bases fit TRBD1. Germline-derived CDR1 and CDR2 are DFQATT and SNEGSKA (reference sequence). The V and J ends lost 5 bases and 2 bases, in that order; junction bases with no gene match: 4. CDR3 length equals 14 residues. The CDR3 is CSARDRGLPYEQYF. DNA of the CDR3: TGCAGTGCTCGGGACAGGGGGCTCCCCTACGAGCAGTACTTC.

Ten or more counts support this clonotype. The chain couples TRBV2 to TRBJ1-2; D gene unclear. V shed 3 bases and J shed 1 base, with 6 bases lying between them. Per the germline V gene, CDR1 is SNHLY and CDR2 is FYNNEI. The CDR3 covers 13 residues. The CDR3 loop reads CASSDADNYGYTF. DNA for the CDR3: TGTGCCAGCAGTGACGCAGATAACTATGGCTACACCTTC.

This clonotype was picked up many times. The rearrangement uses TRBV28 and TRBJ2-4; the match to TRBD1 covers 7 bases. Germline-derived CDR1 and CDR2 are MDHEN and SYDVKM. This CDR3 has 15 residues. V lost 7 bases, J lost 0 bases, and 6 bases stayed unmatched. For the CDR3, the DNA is TGTGCCAGCATGTCAGGGGGAGTAGCCAAAAACATTCAGTACTTC. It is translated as CASMSGGVAKNIQYF.

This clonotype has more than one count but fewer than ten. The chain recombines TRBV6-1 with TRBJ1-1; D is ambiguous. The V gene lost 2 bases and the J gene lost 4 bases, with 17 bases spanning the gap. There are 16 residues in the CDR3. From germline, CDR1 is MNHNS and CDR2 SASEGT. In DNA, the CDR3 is TGTGCCAGCAGTGAAAGTGGAGGGTGGATTGGCACTGAAGCTTTCTTT. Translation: CASSESGGWIGTEAFF.

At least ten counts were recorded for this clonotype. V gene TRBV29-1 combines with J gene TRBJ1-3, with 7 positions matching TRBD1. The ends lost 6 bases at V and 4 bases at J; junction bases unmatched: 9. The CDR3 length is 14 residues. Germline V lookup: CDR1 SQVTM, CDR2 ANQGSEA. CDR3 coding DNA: TGCAGCGTCCTAAGACAGGGAGTCGGAAACACCATATATTTT. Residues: CSVLRQGVGNTIYF.

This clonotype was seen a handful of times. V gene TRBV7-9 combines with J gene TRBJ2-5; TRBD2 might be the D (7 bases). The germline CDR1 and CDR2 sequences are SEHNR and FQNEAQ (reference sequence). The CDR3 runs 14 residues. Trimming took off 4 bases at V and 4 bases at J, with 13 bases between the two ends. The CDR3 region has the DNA TGTGCCAGCAGCTCCACACGGGGGGCAGAGACCCAGTACTTC. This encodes CASSSTRGAETQYF.

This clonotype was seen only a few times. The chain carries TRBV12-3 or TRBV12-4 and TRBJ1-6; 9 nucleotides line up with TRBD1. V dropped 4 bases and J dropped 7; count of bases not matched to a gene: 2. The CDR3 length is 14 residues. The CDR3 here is CASSSGQGNSPLHF. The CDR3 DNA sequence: TGTGCCAGCAGTTCCGGACAGGGGAATTCACCCCTCCACTTT.

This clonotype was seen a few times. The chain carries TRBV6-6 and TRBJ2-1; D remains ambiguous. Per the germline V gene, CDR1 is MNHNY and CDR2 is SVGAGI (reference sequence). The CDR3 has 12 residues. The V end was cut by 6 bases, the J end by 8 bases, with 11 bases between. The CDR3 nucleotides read TGTGCCAGCAGCCAGACTGGGCATGAGCAGTTCTTC. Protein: CASSQTGHEQFF.

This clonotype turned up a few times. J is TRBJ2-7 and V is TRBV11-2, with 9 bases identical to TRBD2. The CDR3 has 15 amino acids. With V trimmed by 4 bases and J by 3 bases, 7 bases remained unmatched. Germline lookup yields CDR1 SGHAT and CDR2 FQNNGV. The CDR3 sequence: CASSSIAGANYEQYF. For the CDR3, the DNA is TGTGCCAGCAGCTCAATAGCGGGAGCGAACTACGAGCAGTACTTC.

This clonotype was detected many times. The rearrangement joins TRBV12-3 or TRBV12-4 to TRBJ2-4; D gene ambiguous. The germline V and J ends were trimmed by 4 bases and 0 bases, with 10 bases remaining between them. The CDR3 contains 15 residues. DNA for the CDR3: TGTGCCAGCAGTTCCGGGCCTATAGCCAAAAACATTCAGTACTTC. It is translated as CASSSGPIAKNIQYF.

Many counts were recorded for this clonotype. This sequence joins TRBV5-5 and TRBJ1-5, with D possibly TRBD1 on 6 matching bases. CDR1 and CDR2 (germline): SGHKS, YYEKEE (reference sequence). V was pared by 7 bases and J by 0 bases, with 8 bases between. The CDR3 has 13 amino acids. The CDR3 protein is CASHRDSNQPQHF. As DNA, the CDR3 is TGTGCCAGCCACAGGGATAGCAATCAGCCCCAGCATTTT.